These 10 T cell receptor beta chains originate from one sample sequenced in a study of T cells in Graves' hyperthyroidism and ophthalmopathy. TCR beta CDR3 regions were amplified from RNA. Carried out on the TCR CDR3, a first-round RT-PCR used the HTBI primer set. TCRdb reprocessed the multiplex PCR reads with MiXCR, giving one entry per CDR3 protein. The sample carries 400,000 to 550,000 distinct CDR3 sequences, roughly 25% recorded once. Sequencing was done on a sample of blood. The receptors here all came from a woman in her twenties or thirties with Graves' ophthalmopathy.

This clonotype has a count of ten or more. The chain links TRBV19 to TRBJ2-6, with a weak D call TRBD1 (6 bases). The germline gives CDR1 LNHDA, CDR2 SQIVND (reference sequence). The CDR3 spans 15 residues. V was trimmed by 10 bases and J by 1 base, leaving 14 bases between them. CDR3 loop: CATLRGGSGANVLTF. For the CDR3, the DNA is TGTGCCACCCTTCGAGGGGGATCTGGGGCCAACGTCCTGACTTTC. The full variable domain, with the rest looked up from reference TRBV19 and TRBJ2-6, is DGGITQSPKYLFRKEGQNVTLSCEQNLNHDAMYWYRQDPGQGLRLIYYSQIVNDFQKGDIAEGYSVSREKKESFPLTVTSAQKNPTAFYLCATLRGGSGANVLTFGAGSRLTVL.

This rearrangement joins TRBV4-1 to TRBJ1-1; weak D call: TRBD1 (6 bases). V dropped 6 bases and J dropped 4 bases, with 15 bases sitting between them. CDR1 MGHRA and CDR2 YSYEKL come from the germline V gene. CDR3 length: 14 amino acids. The CDR3 DNA follows: TGCGCCAGCAGACGCGCCGGACAGATCACTGAAGCTTTCTTT. This sequence encodes CASRRAGQITEAFF.

V and J are TRBV6-4 and TRBJ2-4; 8 bases are shared with TRBD2. Per germline, CDR1 MRHNA and CDR2 SNTAGT. The trim removed 5 bases at V and 0 bases at J, leaving 15 bases unmatched. CDR3 length equals 19 residues. The CDR3 DNA reads as TGTGCCAGCAGTCCAGTGCATGGACTAGCAGGTGGAGCCAAAAACATTCAGTACTTC. This sequence encodes CASSPVHGLAGGAKNIQYF.

This clonotype was counted between two and nine times. The chain has TRBV24-1 and TRBJ1-2; D might be TRBD1 (5 bases). Trimming took 6 bases from V and 4 from J, leaving 14 bases between them. In germline, CDR1 is KGHDR, CDR2 SFDVKD. There are 14 residues in the CDR3. The CDR3 nucleotides read TGTGCCACCAGTAGAACAGGAGTTAGCTATGGCTACACCTTC. Translating it yields CATSRTGVSYGYTF.

The genes are TRBV30 and TRBJ1-1, with D possibly being TRBD1 (5 bases). The CDR3 extends over 14 amino acids. The V gene's germline CDR1 is GTSNPN and CDR2 SVGIG (reference sequence). V lost 0 bases, J lost 1 base, and 9 bases lay in between. This CDR3 is CAWSVIDRNTEAFF. CDR3 DNA sequence: TGTGCCTGGAGTGTAATCGACAGGAACACTGAAGCTTTCTTT.

The chain recombines TRBV7-9 with TRBJ1-1; 10 bases match TRBD1. Germline V lookup: CDR1 SEHNR, CDR2 FQNEAQ (reference sequence). V lost 4 bases to trimming and J lost 1 base; unmatched junction nucleotides: 3. This CDR3 contains 15 residues. The CDR3 region has the DNA TGTGCCAGCAGCTCTAGGGACAGGGGGAACACTGAAGCTTTCTTT. Its protein is CASSSRDRGNTEAFF.

The CDR3 DNA reads TGTGCCACCAGCAGTTACGAGGATCGGGAGACCCAGTACTTC. Its translation: CATSSYEDRETQYF. The J gene is TRBJ2-5, the V gene TRBV15; D is undetermined. V gave up 3 bases and J gave up 5 bases, with 13 bases separating them. There are 14 residues in the CDR3. Germline values: CDR1 LNHNV, CDR2 YYDKDF (reference sequence).

This clonotype was observed at least ten times. V gene TRBV15 combines with J gene TRBJ2-5, with 12 positions matching TRBD2. The germline V gene has CDR1 LNHNV and CDR2 YYDKDF (reference sequence). V was pared by 1 base and J by 3 bases, with 6 bases of the junction left unmatched. This CDR3 contains 17 residues. The CDR3 protein is CATSRGAASGGEETQYF. The CDR3 nucleotides are TGTGCCACCAGCAGAGGGGCGGCTAGCGGGGGGGAAGAGACCCAGTACTTC. Based on the CDR3 plus reference TRBV15 and TRBJ2-5, the full variable domain is DAMVIQNPRYQVTQFGKPVTLSCSQTLNHNVMYWYQQKSSQAPKLLFHYYDKDFNNEADTPDNFQSRRPNTSFCFLDIRSPGLGDTAMYLCATSRGAASGGEETQYFGPGTRLLVL.

This clonotype was counted many times. The chain couples TRBV6-5 to TRBJ1-1; TRBD1 is a possible D gene (6 bases). The CDR3 has 14 residues. Trimming pared 8 bases from V and 6 bases from J, leaving 19 bases between. Germline CDR1 reads MNHEY; CDR2 reads SVGAGI. Here the CDR3 reads CASGSWTAQAEAFF. Written as DNA, the CDR3 is TGTGCCAGCGGCTCCTGGACAGCTCAGGCTGAAGCTTTCTTT.

The chain recombines TRBV5-1 with TRBJ1-2; D is ambiguous. Germline CDR1 SGHRS, CDR2 YFSETQ. Deletions cut 0 bases from V and 5 bases from J, with 8 bases between. This CDR3 has 13 residues. CDR3 DNA sequence: TGCGCCAGCAGCTTGGCTCCCAAGTATGGCTACACCTTC. Amino acids: CASSLAPKYGYTF.